Listed here are 18 T cell receptor beta chains from one sample, sequenced in a study of cytomegalovirus exposure and HLA in healthy donors. The PCR had 60 Vbeta and 13 Jbeta primers. This table comes from immunoSEQ multiplex PCR, and its TCRdb copy is limited to in-frame clones, with some not included. The repertoire holds roughly 180,000 clones, with approximately 81% as singletons. Source material: PBMCs. The receptor source for this set is a male donor in good health and CMV-seronegative.

The chain uses TRBV6-5 and TRBJ2-3, with 8 bases matching TRBD2. With 6 bases clipped from V and 0 bases from J, the junction kept 5 bases outside the gene matches. The CDR3 length is 15 residues. CDR1 and CDR2 from the germline V gene are MNHEY and SVGAGI. CDR3 in DNA: TGTGCCAGCAGGGGACGGGGGGGGAGCACAGATACGCAGTATTTT. As protein: CASRGRGGSTDTQYF.

V is TRBV7-2 and J is TRBJ2-1, with 7 positions matching TRBD2. V dropped 3 bases and J dropped 5; count of bases not matched to a gene: 7. This CDR3 spans 15 amino acids. CDR1 is SGHTA, CDR2 FQGNSA, per germline. CDR3 coding DNA: TGTGCCAGCAGCTTGAGGAGCGGGGAGCACAATGAGCAGTTCTTC. Amino acid sequence: CASSLRSGEHNEQFF. The full variable domain, rest sourced from reference TRBV7-2 and TRBJ2-1, is GAGVSQSPSNKVTEKGKDVELRCDPISGHTALYWYRQSLGQGLEFLIYFQGNSAPDKSGLPSDRFSAERTGGSVSTLTIQRTQQEDSAVYLCASSLRSGEHNEQFFGPGTRLTVL.

V gene TRBV6-1 combines with J gene TRBJ1-1, with TRBD1 matching over 7 bases. Looked up from germline, CDR1 is MNHNS and CDR2 is SASEGT. Trimming removed 1 base from V and 0 bases from J; junction bases left unmatched: 11. The CDR3 consists of 18 residues. CDR3 in amino acids: CASSEGAGGYGMNTEAFF. The CDR3 nucleotides read TGTGCCAGCAGTGAAGGGGCAGGGGGTTATGGGATGAACACTGAAGCTTTCTTT.

Written as DNA, the CDR3 is TGTGCCAGTAATGAGGGGGCGTGGGGCAATCAGCCCCAGCATTTT. Amino acid sequence: CASNEGAWGNQPQHF. The rearrangement joins TRBV19 to TRBJ1-5; 7 nucleotides align to TRBD1. Trimming removed 7 bases from V and 2 bases from J; junction bases left unmatched: 8. Germline CDR1 LNHDA, CDR2 SQIVND (reference sequence). The CDR3 sequence is 15 residues long. Variable domain in full (rest from reference TRBV19 and TRBJ1-5): DGGITQSPKYLFRKEGQNVTLSCEQNLNHDAMYWYRQDPGQGLRLIYYSQIVNDFQKGDIAEGYSVSREKKESFPLTVTSAQKNPTAFYLCASNEGAWGNQPQHFGDGTRLSIL.

The chain joins TRBV28 to TRBJ1-5, with D perhaps TRBD1 (6 bases). The length of the CDR3 is 14 residues. Trimming pared 7 bases from V and 1 base from J, leaving 11 bases between. Germline loops: CDR1 MDHEN, CDR2 SYDVKM. CDR3 sequence: CASTWTESNQPQHF. The CDR3 nucleotides read TGTGCCAGCACTTGGACAGAAAGCAATCAGCCCCAGCATTTT.

J is TRBJ2-3 and V is TRBV4-2; tentatively, D is TRBD2 (6 bases). V shed 2 bases and J shed 0 bases, with 9 bases lying between them. The CDR3 is 15 residues long. CDR1 is LGHNA and CDR2 is YNFKEQ in the germline V gene. This CDR3 reads CASSQRSGSTDTQYF. CDR3 nucleotide sequence: TGTGCCAGCAGCCAACGGAGCGGGAGCACAGATACGCAGTATTTT.

The chain recombines TRBV19 with TRBJ2-7; 7 bases align to TRBD1. The CDR3 totals 14 residues. The J segment lost 1 base and the V segment lost 8 bases, leaving 8 bases of the junction unmatched. Germline V gives CDR1 LNHDA, CDR2 SQIVND (reference sequence). CDR3 region: CASATGINSYEQYF. DNA of the CDR3: TGTGCCAGTGCGACAGGGATTAATTCCTACGAGCAGTACTTC.

The chain combines TRBV5-1 with TRBJ2-5; 7 bases fit TRBD2. V was clipped by 5 bases and J by 5 bases; unmatched bases: 9. Germline assignment: CDR1 SGHRS and CDR2 YFSETQ. CDR3 size: 14 residues. The CDR3 DNA follows: TGCGCCAGCAGTCTGTTTGGGGGAGGGGAGACCCAGTACTTC. This gives the protein CASSLFGGGETQYF.

The CDR3 loop is CASSHPKMGALNTEAFF. The CDR3 DNA is TGTGCCAGCAGCCATCCAAAAATGGGGGCTTTGAACACTGAAGCTTTCTTT. The chain has TRBV14 and TRBJ1-1, with D tentatively TRBD1 (6 bases). The CDR3 has 17 amino acids. Germline assignment: CDR1 SGHDN and CDR2 FVKESK. Trimming took 3 bases from V and 0 from J, leaving 17 bases between them.

V usage is TRBV6-6 and J usage is TRBJ2-7; 8 positions match TRBD2. Unmatched junction bases numbered 6, after V lost 2 bases and J lost 3 bases. There are 15 residues in the CDR3. Germline CDR1 MNHNY, CDR2 SVGAGI (reference sequence). The CDR3 spells CASSYDSAGVYEQYF. CDR3 coding DNA: TGTGCCAGCAGTTACGACTCAGCGGGAGTCTACGAGCAGTACTTC.

This chain joins TRBV10-3 and TRBJ1-3; D might be TRBD1 (6 bases). Trimming removed 8 bases at V and 0 bases at J, with 14 bases between. The CDR3 loop spans 15 amino acids. Germline V gene data show CDR1 as ENHRY and CDR2 as SYGVKD. In DNA form, the CDR3 reads TGTGCCATCGGGGGACAACCTTCCTCTGGAAACACCATATATTTT. It yields the protein CAIGGQPSSGNTIYF.

The chain employs TRBV5-4 and TRBJ2-3; the match to TRBD2 covers 7 bases. The germline V gene encodes CDR1 SGHNT and CDR2 YYREEE (reference sequence). Losses at the gene ends were 0 bases for V and 6 bases for J; bases not matched to a gene: 4. The length of the CDR3 is 14 residues. In DNA, the CDR3 is TGTGCCAGCAGCTTGGGGGAGGGTCGGGATACGCAGTATTTT. Translation: CASSLGEGRDTQYF.

This clone was observed a single time. The chain couples TRBV5-5 to TRBJ1-5; a possible D gene is TRBD1 (5 bases). Trimming pared 4 bases from V and 4 bases from J, leaving 18 bases between. CDR1 and CDR2 (germline): SGHKS, YYEKEE (reference sequence). This CDR3 has 16 amino acids. The CDR3 DNA follows: TGTGCCAGCAGCCCGCGAGCAGGGAGGGCAAATCAGCCCCAGCATTTT. It codes for CASSPRAGRANQPQHF.

This chain connects TRBV10-3 to TRBJ2-3; tentatively, D is TRBD2 (6 bases). Germline lookup yields CDR1 ENHRY and CDR2 SYGVKD. Trimming pared 10 bases from V and 3 bases from J, leaving 17 bases between. The CDR3 runs 14 residues. CDR3 in amino acids: CATGGNWQTDTQYF. DNA of the CDR3: TGTGCCACCGGGGGTAATTGGCAGACAGATACGCAGTATTTT.

This clone has a single count. This chain joins TRBV6-4 and TRBJ1-5; 8 bases fit TRBD1. This CDR3 is 13 amino acids long. Germline V gives CDR1 MRHNA, CDR2 SNTAGT. V gave up 6 bases and J gave up 7 bases; unmatched junction bases: 5. The CDR3 region is CASSGQGGQPQHF. The CDR3, as DNA: TGTGCCAGCAGCGGACAGGGAGGGCAGCCCCAGCATTTT.

The table lists this clone with a few counts. This chain joins TRBV5-1 and TRBJ2-2; 13 bases are a match to TRBD2. This CDR3 spans 16 amino acids. Losses at the gene ends were 5 bases for V and 1 base for J; bases not matched to a gene: 2. The germline gives CDR1 SGHRS, CDR2 YFSETQ. CDR3 protein: CASRTSGGLNTGELFF. CDR3 DNA: TGCGCCAGCAGGACTAGCGGGGGGCTGAACACCGGGGAGCTGTTTTTT.

This chain uses TRBV6-1 with TRBJ1-6; TRBD1 matches at 10 bases. The V segment lost 4 bases and the J segment 7 bases; nucleotides outside the gene matches: 4. In germline, CDR1 is MNHNS, CDR2 SASEGT. The CDR3 spans 15 residues. The CDR3 is CASSGGQGWNSPLHF. CDR3 coding DNA: TGTGCCAGCAGTGGGGGACAGGGGTGGAATTCACCCCTCCACTTT.

The chain combines TRBV5-8 with TRBJ1-2, with D maybe TRBD1 (5 bases). CDR1 is SGHTS and CDR2 is YDEGEE in the germline V gene. Trimming removed 3 bases at V and 4 bases at J, with 19 bases between. This CDR3 has 16 amino acids. CDR3 residues: CASSSSDSLGFYGYTF. The CDR3 region has the DNA TGTGCCAGCAGCTCCTCCGACAGCCTCGGCTTCTATGGCTACACCTTC. The full variable domain, with the rest looked up from reference TRBV5-8 and TRBJ1-2, is EAGVTQSPTHLIKTRGQQATLRCSPISGHTSVYWYQQALGLGLQFLLWYDEGEERNRGNFPPRFSGRQFPNYSSELNVNALELEDSALYLCASSSSDSLGFYGYTFGSGTRLTVV.